The sample holds many counts of the clone carrying this T cell receptor beta chain. Its antigen is undetermined. The sample belongs to a study of spatial heterogeneity in lung cancer. Study-wide background: The library had UMIs, and each TCR and UMI pair averaged more than ten raw reads.

The time point here: sample taken at primary tumor resection. Notes on the study in general: Mutation tallies in tumors tracked expanded intratumoral alpha and beta TCR counts.

MiXCR, run by TCRdb on the 5' RACE reads, gives a single entry per CDR3 protein. The table has roughly 20,000 distinct CDR3 sequences, about 4.3% seen once. The TCR was taken from a male donor with early-stage non-small cell lung cancer. The sequencing here drew on lung tumor tissue, taken at surgery.

CDR3 sequence reads: CASSQGGDEQYF. The CDR3 nucleotides read TGTGCCAGCAGCCAAGGGGGTGACGAGCAGTACTTC. The chain uses TRBV6-6 and TRBJ2-7; D might be TRBD1 (6 bases). The germline V gene has CDR1 MNHNY and CDR2 SVGAGI (reference sequence). The V end lost 6 bases, the J end lost 5 bases, and 11 bases lay between the germline ends. CDR3 size: 12 residues.